This T cell receptor (beta chain) derives from a study of blood T cell repertoires in COVID-19. The method was immunoSEQ multiplex PCR; TCRdb's version includes in-frame clones alone and lacks a portion of them. The sample lists about 150,000 clones, 79% occurring once. The germline V gene encodes CDR1 MNHEY and CDR2 SMNVEV (reference sequence). V lost 6 bases and J lost 7, with 18 bases in between. The CDR3 loop spans 14 amino acids. The TCR sequence derives from a woman between 65 and 79 years old in a cohort exposed to, infected with or recovered from COVID-19 (not recorded which). What was sequenced was PBMCs or T cells enriched from blood (not recorded which). This sequence joins TRBV27 and TRBJ2-5; weak D call: TRBD1 (5 bases). The CDR3 region has the DNA TGTGCCAGCAGACTGACGACAGCATCCAGGACCCAGTACTTC. It encodes CASRLTTASRTQYF.